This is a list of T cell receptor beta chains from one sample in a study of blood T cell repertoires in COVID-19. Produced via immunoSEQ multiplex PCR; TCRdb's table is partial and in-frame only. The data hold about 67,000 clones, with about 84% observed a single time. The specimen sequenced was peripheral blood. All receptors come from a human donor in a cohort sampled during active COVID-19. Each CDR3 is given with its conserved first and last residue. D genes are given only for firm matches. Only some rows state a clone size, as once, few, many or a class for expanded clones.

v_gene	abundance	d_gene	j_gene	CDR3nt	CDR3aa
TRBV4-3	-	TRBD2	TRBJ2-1	TGCGCCAGCAGCCAAGGGCTAGCGGGGGGCCCAGAGAGCTCCTACAATGAGCAGTTCTTC	CASSQGLAGGPESSYNEQFF
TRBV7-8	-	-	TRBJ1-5	TGTGCCAGCAGCTTAGGGGGGCGGGGGGTTTTTCAGCCCCAGCATTTT	CASSLGGRGVFQPQHF
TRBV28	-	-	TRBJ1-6	TGTGCCACCGGCGGAGGGCTGGTTGATAATTCACCCCTCCACTTT	CATGGGLVDNSPLHF
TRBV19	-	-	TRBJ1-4	TGTGCCAGTAGTATCCAACGGGACTCTCGAGAAAAACTGTTTTTT	CASSIQRDSREKLFF
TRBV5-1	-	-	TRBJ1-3	TGCGCCAGCAGCCCGGAGTTATCCCGTGGAAACACCATATATTTT	CASSPELSRGNTIYF
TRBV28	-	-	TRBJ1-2	TGTGCCACCTCAGGGAGGGTAGCTAACTATGGCTACACCTTC	CATSGRVANYGYTF
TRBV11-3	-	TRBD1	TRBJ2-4	TGTGCCAGCAGCCCCCGGGACAGGGGTCCCATTCAGTACTTC	CASSPRDRGPIQYF
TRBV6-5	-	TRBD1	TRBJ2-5	TGTGCCAGCAGTTACTCTAATCAGGGGGCGAGGGAGACCCAGTACTTC	CASSYSNQGARETQYF
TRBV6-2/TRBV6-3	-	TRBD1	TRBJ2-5	TGTGCCAGCAGTAGCCCTCAGACAGGGGTCCGTGGTCCCGACCACTTC	CASSSPQTGVRGPDHF
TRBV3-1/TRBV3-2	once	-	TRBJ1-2	TGTGCCAGCAGCCCTTGGGCAACCCTTCACTATGGCTACACCTTC	CASSPWATLHYGYTF
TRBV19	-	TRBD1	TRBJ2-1	TGTGCCAGTAGGATGGGACAGGGACTTTACAATGAGCAGTTCTTC	CASRMGQGLYNEQFF
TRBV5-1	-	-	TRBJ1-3	TGCGCCAGCTCGGGGGGGTCCTCTGGAAACACCATATATTTT	CASSGGSSGNTIYF
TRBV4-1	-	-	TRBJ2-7	TGCGCCAGCAGCCACGGACAGTCCTACGAGCAGTACTTC	CASSHGQSYEQYF
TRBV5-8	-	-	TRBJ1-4	TGTGCCAGCAGCATAGGACAGTTGGAAGTGAAGGAAAAACTGTTTTTT	CASSIGQLEVKEKLFF
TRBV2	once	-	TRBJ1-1	TGTGCCAGCAGTGAAACGACAGTTAACACTGAAGCTTTCTTT	CASSETTVNTEAFF
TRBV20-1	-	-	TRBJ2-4	TGCAGTGCTAGTCCTGGACAAAAAAACATTCAGTACTTC	CSASPGQKNIQYF
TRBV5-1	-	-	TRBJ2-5	TGCGCCAGCAGCTTCCAACTGGAGACCCAGTACTTC	CASSFQLETQYF
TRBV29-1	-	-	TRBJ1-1	TGCAGCGTTGTACGGCAGGGGAACACTGAAGCTTTCTTT	CSVVRQGNTEAFF
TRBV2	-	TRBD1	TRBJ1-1	TGTGCCAGCAGTCGTCAGGGGGCGGGAGTGAACACTGAAGCTTTCTTT	CASSRQGAGVNTEAFF
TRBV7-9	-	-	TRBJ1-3	TGTGCCAGCAGCTTGCGTGGCTCTGGAAACACCATATATTTT	CASSLRGSGNTIYF
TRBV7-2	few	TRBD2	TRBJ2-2	TGTGCCAGCAGCTTTATAGCGGGGGGGCCCGGGGAGCTGTTTTTT	CASSFIAGGPGELFF
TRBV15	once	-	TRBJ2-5	TGTGCCACCAGCTCCTATGTAGTGGAGACCCAGTACTTC	CATSSYVVETQYF
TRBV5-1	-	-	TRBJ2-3	TGCGCCAGCAGCTTGGAGGTAGCGGGCACAGATACGCAGTATTTT	CASSLEVAGTDTQYF
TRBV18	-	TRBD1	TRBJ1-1	TGTGCCAGCTCACCCGACAGGGACACTGAAGCTTTCTTT	CASSPDRDTEAFF
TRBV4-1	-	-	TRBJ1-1	TGCGCCAGCAGCGGGGGAGGTGAAGCTTTCTTT	CASSGGGEAFF
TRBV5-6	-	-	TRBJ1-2	TGTGCCAGCAGCTTGGATGTAGGGAGCACCTACACCTTC	CASSLDVGSTYTF
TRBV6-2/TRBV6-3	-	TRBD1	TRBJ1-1	TGTGCCAGCAGTTACACATATGGACAGGAGGTTGAAGCTTTCTTT	CASSYTYGQEVEAFF
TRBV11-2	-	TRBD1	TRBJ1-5	TGTGCCAGCAGCCCAGGGACAGGGGTTGGGGATATCAATCAGCCCCAGCATTTT	CASSPGTGVGDINQPQHF
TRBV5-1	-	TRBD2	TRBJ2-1	TGCGCCAGCAGTGGCGGGGGGTCCTACAATGAGCAGTTCTTC	CASSGGGSYNEQFF
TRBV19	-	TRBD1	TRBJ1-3	TGTGCCAGTAGTCTCTCGACAGGGGAGGGTGGAAACACCATATATTTT	CASSLSTGEGGNTIYF
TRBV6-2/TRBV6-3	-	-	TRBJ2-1	TGTGCCAGCAGTTACGGCGGAGCGCAGTTCTTC	CASSYGGAQFF
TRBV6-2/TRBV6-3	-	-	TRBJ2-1	TGTGCCAGCAGCCTGCAGGGGCAGTCTGGGTCTGAGCAGTTCTTC	CASSLQGQSGSEQFF